The 18 T cell receptor beta chains presented below share a single source sample, sequenced in a study of shared clonotypes between healthy human individuals. Repertoires were generated with immunoSEQ multiplex PCR, while TCRdb's copy carries only in-frame clones and drops some. The table includes hundreds of thousands of clones, approximately 95% detected once. The naive CD8 fraction comprised CD45RO-negative cells positively selected for CCR7 and excluded terminally differentiated effector memory CD45RA+ cells. Sequenced sample: naive CD8+ T cells sorted from blood. All receptors come from a woman aged 25 to 39 in good health.

The CDR3 DNA reads as TGCGCCAGCAGCCAAGAAGGACTGAACTCCTACAATGAGCAGTTCTTC. Its translation is CASSQEGLNSYNEQFF. The chain has TRBV4-1 and TRBJ2-1; tentative D call: TRBD2 (5 bases). From germline, CDR1 is MGHRA and CDR2 YSYEKL. V was trimmed by 0 bases and J by 0 bases, leaving 9 bases between them. The CDR3 runs 16 residues.

The rearrangement links TRBV9 to TRBJ2-3; TRBD2 matches at 7 bases. Unmatched junction bases numbered 5, after V lost 0 bases and J lost 1 base. CDR1 is SGDLS and CDR2 is YYNGEE in the germline V gene. CDR3 size: 16 residues. CDR3 DNA: TGTGCCAGCAGCGTAGAGGGCGGGAGTCGCACAGATACGCAGTATTTT. Translated, it gives CASSVEGGSRTDTQYF.

With regard to this clone: Other nucleotide sequences from this sample produce the same CDR3. The chain couples TRBV5-6 to TRBJ2-7; 9 bases are shared with TRBD1. The CDR3 loop spans 13 amino acids. Germline CDR1 is SGHDT and CDR2 is YYEEEE. V gave up 3 bases and J gave up 3 bases; unmatched junction bases: 1. In nucleotides, the CDR3 is TGTGCCAGCAGCTGGGGACAGGGCTACGAGCAGTACTTC. It encodes CASSWGQGYEQYF.

This clone was observed once. Other DNA variants within this sample encode the same CDR3. The rearrangement joins TRBV20-1 to TRBJ2-7; D is undetermined. Germline CDR1 is DFQATT and CDR2 is SNEGSKA (reference sequence). Deletions cut 4 bases from V and 3 bases from J, with 7 bases between. CDR3 length: 11 amino acids. The chain's CDR3 is CSANFGYEQYF. The CDR3 nucleotides are TGCAGTGCTAATTTTGGCTACGAGCAGTACTTC.

The chain links TRBV30 to TRBJ1-1; D gene unclear. There are 13 residues in the CDR3. The germline V gene has CDR1 GTSNPN and CDR2 SVGIG (reference sequence). The ends were cut back, 2 bases at V and 5 bases at J, with 12 bases in the middle. The chain's CDR3 is CAWSPSYDTEAFF. CDR3 bases: TGTGCCTGGAGTCCATCCTACGATACTGAAGCTTTCTTT.

The V and J genes are TRBV21-1 and TRBJ2-7; the table's D gene call, TRBD2, was not cross checked with the DNA. TRBV21-1 is a known pseudogene. The CDR3 extends over 13 amino acids. CDR3 nucleotides: TGTGCCGACCGCGCGGGAGTTGAGTACGAGCAGTACTTC. Residues: CADRAGVEYEQYF.

The chain combines TRBV5-8 with TRBJ1-2; D is uncertain. Germline V lookup: CDR1 SGHTS, CDR2 YDEGEE. Deletions cut 1 base from V and 3 bases from J, with 16 bases between. The CDR3 covers 16 residues. This CDR3 is CASSLFWAERDYGYTF. In DNA form, the CDR3 reads TGTGCCAGCAGCTTGTTCTGGGCCGAACGGGACTATGGCTACACCTTC.

V usage is TRBV19 and J usage is TRBJ2-5; 9 bases fit TRBD1. The ends lost 5 bases at V and 4 bases at J; junction bases unmatched: 5. This CDR3 spans 14 amino acids. The germline V gene has CDR1 LNHDA and CDR2 SQIVND (reference sequence). The CDR3 sequence is CASSFRDRVETQYF. CDR3 coding DNA: TGTGCCAGTAGTTTCCGGGACAGGGTAGAGACCCAGTACTTC.

V gene TRBV29-1 combines with J gene TRBJ2-3; 9 bases are a match to TRBD2. This CDR3 contains 13 residues. The junction had 4 bases not matched to a gene; V was cut back by 4 bases and J by 5 bases. CDR1 SQVTM and CDR2 ANQGSEA come from the germline V gene. CDR3 in DNA: TGCAGCGTTGTAGCGGGAGTGCGAGATACGCAGTATTTT. Translated: CSVVAGVRDTQYF.

The genes are TRBV9 and TRBJ1-1; D uncertain. Germline lookup yields CDR1 SGDLS and CDR2 YYNGEE. The V end lost 0 bases, the J end lost 5 bases, and 8 bases lay between the germline ends. The CDR3 contains 13 residues. CDR3 loop: CASSVDDGTEAFF. The CDR3 nucleotides read TGTGCCAGCAGCGTAGACGATGGAACTGAAGCTTTCTTT.

The V gene is TRBV7-6, the J gene TRBJ2-7, with D hard to call. Germline lookup yields CDR1 SGHVS and CDR2 FNYEAQ. The CDR3 spans 13 residues. Deletions cut 4 bases from V and 6 bases from J, with 13 bases between. The CDR3 nucleotides are TGTGCCAGCAGCTCAGCGATCGACGGCGAGCAGTACTTC. This encodes CASSSAIDGEQYF.

The chain joins TRBV27 to TRBJ2-7, with D possibly matching TRBD1 (6 bases). With 2 bases removed from V and 0 bases from J, the gap between germline ends came to 20 bases. The CDR3 spans 18 residues. Germline CDR1 is MNHEY and CDR2 is SMNVEV (reference sequence). For the CDR3, the DNA is TGTGCCAGCAGTTTAAGCCCGGGAACAGGGATCGGCTCCTACGAGCAGTACTTC. It encodes CASSLSPGTGIGSYEQYF.

The chain employs TRBV28 and TRBJ2-7, with unresolved D. Per the germline V gene, CDR1 is MDHEN and CDR2 is SYDVKM. Trimming took off 1 base at V and 0 bases at J, with 13 bases between the two ends. The CDR3 covers 16 residues. CDR3 bases: TGTGCCAGCAGTTTATTTTCGACATCTATCTCCTACGAGCAGTACTTC. Translated: CASSLFSTSISYEQYF.

The rearrangement uses TRBV29-1 and TRBJ2-5; D is uncertain. With 7 bases removed from V and 4 bases from J, the gap between germline ends came to 16 bases. This CDR3 spans 13 amino acids. Per the germline V gene, CDR1 is SQVTM and CDR2 is ANQGSEA. The CDR3 region has the DNA TGCAGCGGTGGGTGGTTACAAACAGAGACCCAGTACTTC. It is translated as CSGGWLQTETQYF.

This clone is a singleton in its sample. The chain joins TRBV11-2 to TRBJ2-3, with D possibly being TRBD2 (5 bases). The CDR3 is made up of 13 amino acids. CDR1 and CDR2 from the germline V gene are SGHAT and FQNNGV. Trimming left V 6 bases short and J 0 bases short, with 7 bases between. CDR3 in DNA: TGTGCCAGCAGAGCGGACAGCACAGATACGCAGTATTTT. Translation: CASRADSTDTQYF.

A remark on this clone: The same CDR3 also results from other DNA sequences found in this sample. The chain links TRBV27 to TRBJ2-7; 14 bases fit TRBD2. The CDR3 sequence is 15 residues long. V was clipped by 2 bases and J by 4 bases; unmatched bases: 1. The germline gives CDR1 MNHEY, CDR2 SMNVEV (reference sequence). CDR3 residues: CASSLGTSGSYEQYF. The CDR3 nucleotides read TGTGCCAGCAGTTTAGGGACTAGCGGGAGTTACGAGCAGTACTTC.

This chain connects TRBV28 to TRBJ1-1; a weak D match, TRBD1 (5 bases). Trimming shortened V by 1 base and J by 0 bases, and 12 bases separated the two germline ends. This CDR3 has 16 amino acids. Germline V CDR1 and CDR2: MDHEN, SYDVKM. CDR3 coding DNA: TGTGCCAGCAGTTTATTCGGGGCAGGGATGAACACTGAAGCTTTCTTT. Its translation is CASSLFGAGMNTEAFF.

The chain couples TRBV20-1 to TRBJ2-1, with D perhaps TRBD2 (5 bases). This CDR3 is built from 11 residues. The V gene's germline CDR1 is DFQATT and CDR2 SNEGSKA (reference sequence). Trimming left V 6 bases short and J 9 bases short, with 12 bases between. In DNA form, the CDR3 reads TGCAGTGCCGAGCGGTTGGTTGAGCAGTTCTTC. The encoded protein is CSAERLVEQFF.